These 11 T cell receptor beta chains were sequenced from one sample in a study of graft-versus-host responses after intestinal transplantation. Plates contained 200,000 CFSE-labeled responder cells and 200,000 irradiated, violet-dye-labeled stimulator cells. Assay: immunoSEQ multiplex PCR; the TCRdb copy retains only in-frame clones and omits some. Of approximately 15,000 clones in the sample, roughly 29% were seen once. The sequencing here drew on alloreactive CD8+ T cells from a mixed lymphocyte reaction culture, taken before intestinal transplant. Noted subset: CFSE-low proliferating T cells sorted from roughly 6-day pre-transplant mixed lymphocyte reaction (GvH or HvG direction). All receptors derive from a human patient who received an intestinal transplant.

This clone was recorded a few times. This chain joins TRBV28 and TRBJ2-1; 13 nucleotides match TRBD2. The CDR3 is 16 amino acids. The germline V gene encodes CDR1 MDHEN and CDR2 SYDVKM. The V segment lost 3 bases and the J segment 7 bases; nucleotides outside the gene matches: 6. The CDR3 DNA sequence: TGTGCCAGCAGTTTTTACCCGGGACTAGCGGGAAATGAGCAGTTCTTC. Protein: CASSFYPGLAGNEQFF.

The rearrangement links TRBV19 to TRBJ2-7, with TRBD1 identical over 9 bases. The CDR3 contains 15 residues. The V and J ends lost 5 bases and 1 base, in that order; junction bases with no gene match: 6. Germline V gene data show CDR1 as LNHDA and CDR2 as SQIVND (reference sequence). The chain's CDR3 is CASSLVTGGSYEQYF. The CDR3 DNA is TGTGCCAGTAGTCTGGTGACAGGGGGTTCCTACGAGCAGTACTTC.

The chain combines TRBV14 with TRBJ1-2; 7 nucleotides align to TRBD1. This CDR3 comprises 13 residues. Trimming took 3 bases from V and 8 from J; bases not matched to a gene: 6. The germline V gene has CDR1 SGHDN and CDR2 FVKESK. The CDR3: CASSQRGRWGYTF. The DNA of the CDR3 is TGTGCCAGCAGCCAGAGGGGGCGGTGGGGCTACACCTTC.

This clone showed up just a few times. The V call is TRBV6-6, the J call TRBJ1-5, with unresolved D. CDR1 and CDR2 (germline): MNHNY, SVGAGI (reference sequence). The CDR3 spans 14 residues. Trimming shortened V by 0 bases and J by 4 bases, and 7 bases separated the two germline ends. The CDR3 region is CASSYSAQNQPQHF. For the CDR3, the DNA is TGTGCCAGCAGTTACTCGGCACAGAATCAGCCCCAGCATTTT.

CDR3 sequence reads: CASSITGFDTQYF. The CDR3 DNA follows: TGTGCCAGTAGTATTACCGGATTTGATACGCAGTATTTT. The chain recombines TRBV19 with TRBJ2-3; no reliable D call. Germline values: CDR1 LNHDA, CDR2 SQIVND (reference sequence). The CDR3 sequence is 13 residues long. V was trimmed by 3 bases and J by 6 bases, leaving 10 bases between them.

The rearrangement links TRBV28 to TRBJ2-2, with no clear D. Germline V gene sequence: CDR1 MDHEN, CDR2 SYDVKM. Trimming removed 2 bases from V and 5 bases from J, with 6 bases in between. The CDR3 is 13 residues long. CDR3 nucleotides: TGTGCCAGCAGTTTAGGGAATACCGGGGAGCTGTTTTTT. As protein: CASSLGNTGELFF.

Here the CDR3 reads CASSEVTSGGAHGTQYF. Here the CDR3 DNA reads TGTGCCAGCAGTGAAGTGACTAGCGGGGGGGCCCATGGGACCCAGTACTTC. The rearrangement joins TRBV2 to TRBJ2-5; TRBD2 matches 14 bases. V was pared by 1 base and J by 7 bases, with 8 bases of the junction left unmatched. The CDR3 spans 17 residues. Germline V gene lookup returns CDR1 SNHLY and CDR2 FYNNEI.

This clone was observed a few times. The rearrangement links TRBV5-6 to TRBJ2-7; D is perhaps TRBD1 or TRBD2 (5 bases each). Germline CDR1 and CDR2: SGHDT and YYEEEE. Trimming took 1 base from V and 7 from J, leaving 18 bases between them. The CDR3 contains 15 residues. The CDR3 loop reads CASSLMGPGTREQYF. In DNA form, the CDR3 reads TGTGCCAGCAGCTTGATGGGACCCGGAACGCGGGAGCAGTACTTC.

This sequence joins TRBV6-1 and TRBJ1-5; D is uncertain. V gave up 4 bases and J gave up 2 bases, with 12 bases separating them. The CDR3 has 15 amino acids. In germline, CDR1 is MNHNS, CDR2 SASEGT. The CDR3 region is CASSAGSGGNQPQHF. CDR3 in DNA: TGTGCCAGCAGTGCCGGGTCTGGGGGCAATCAGCCCCAGCATTTT.

This clone was detected only a few times. This chain joins TRBV27 and TRBJ1-2, with D perhaps TRBD1 (6 bases). Germline V gene sequence: CDR1 MNHEY, CDR2 SMNVEV (reference sequence). This CDR3 contains 13 residues. Trimming removed 3 bases at V and 7 bases at J, with 12 bases between. CDR3 in DNA: TGTGCCAGCAGTTTCGGCCAGGGGAGTGGCTACACCTTC. This translates into CASSFGQGSGYTF.

The rearrangement links TRBV13 to TRBJ2-3; possibly TRBD2 for D (6 bases). CDR1 PRHDT and CDR2 FYEKMQ come from the germline V gene (reference sequence). Trimming cost V 0 bases and J 2 bases, with 9 bases left between them. The CDR3 covers 15 residues. The CDR3 sequence: CASSLGTSLTDTQYF. In DNA, the CDR3 is TGTGCCAGCAGCTTAGGAACTAGCCTCACAGATACGCAGTATTTT.